This TCR beta chain was sequenced for a study of T cells in lung cancer brain metastases. A note on this clone: Its target is not known.

Genomic DNA input was roughly 2.24 to 4.92 ug, equal within pairs. TCRdb keeps only in-frame clones here, not all; method: immunoSEQ multiplex PCR. Among thousands of clones listed, roughly 85% were seen once. Germline V gene data show CDR1 as KGHSH and CDR2 as LQKENI. The CDR3 spans 14 residues. V lost 6 bases to trimming and J lost 8 bases, with 17 bases between them. Study-wide points: DNA fragmentation in FFPE samples may have prevented full retrieval of the infiltrating T cell repertoire. Brain metastasis T cell infiltration was not adjusted for preoperative corticosteroid effects.

The material sequenced was tumor tissue from the primary lung tumor. This sequence was found in a woman aged 50 to 60 with non-small cell lung cancer. The chain recombines TRBV18 with TRBJ2-1, with D perhaps matching TRBD2 (5 bases). CDR3 loop: CASSSRTGRDEQFF. Here the CDR3 DNA reads TGTGCCAGCTCTTCCCGGACTGGGAGAGATGAGCAGTTCTTC.